Listed below are T cell receptor beta chains from one sample, sequenced in a study of immune evolution from preneoplasia to lung adenocarcinoma. Profiling relied on immunoSEQ multiplex PCR, and the TCRdb table lists in-frame clones only, not all of them. The sample has more than 4,000 clones; 88% are singletons. The sequencing input was FFPE atypical adenomatous hyperplasia tissue from the lung. The receptors come from an older person with lung adenocarcinoma. The CDR3 runs from the conserved cysteine through the conserved F or W. The D gene is left open where the match is weak. Clone size is shown for a subset of rows, as once, few, many or a class of expanded clone.

>NA|NA|TRBJ2-1|TRBV5-1
CASSPDGLANNEQFF
TGCGCCAGCAGCCCCGACGGACTGGCTAACAATGAGCAGTTCTTC
>TRBD1|NA|TRBJ2-7|TRBV9
CASSEGFGQGLYEQYF
TGTGCCAGCAGCGAGGGGTTCGGACAGGGGCTATACGAGCAGTACTTC
>NA|NA|TRBJ2-7|TRBV18
CASSPGEGTYEQYF
TGTGCCAGCTCACCGGGTGAGGGGACCTACGAGCAGTACTTC
>TRBD1|NA|TRBJ2-7|TRBV5-1
CASSITGQGGEQYF
TGCGCCAGCAGCATTACTGGACAGGGGGGCGAGCAGTACTTC
>NA|NA|TRBJ1-2|TRBV29-1
CSAGNREGYTF
TGCAGCGCCGGTAACAGGGAAGGCTACACCTTC
>TRBD2|NA|TRBJ2-3|TRBV11-2
CVSSWTSRGTDTQYF
TGTGTCAGCAGCTGGACTAGTCGGGGCACAGATACGCAGTATTTT
>NA|NA|TRBJ2-1|TRBV11-3
CASSLASGYEQFF
TGTGCCAGCAGCTTAGCATCCGGGTATGAGCAGTTCTTC
>NA|NA|TRBJ2-3|TRBV5-1
CASSWGPGGTDTQYF
TGCGCCAGCAGCTGGGGGCCAGGGGGCACAGATACGCAGTATTTT
>NA|NA|TRBJ1-1|TRBV10-2
CASSGGHINTEAFF
TGCGCCAGCAGTGGGGGACACATCAACACTGAAGCTTTCTTT
>NA|NA|TRBJ2-1|TRBV30
CAWTRGRTEEQFF
TGTGCCTGGACACGGGGGAGGACGGAGGAGCAGTTCTTC
>NA|NA|TRBJ2-3|TRBV6-4
CASSDGTSTDTQYF
TGTGCCAGCAGTGACGGGACATCGACAGATACGCAGTATTTT
>NA|once|TRBJ2-1|TRBV7-9
CASSLEVGGVYNEQFF
TGTGCCAGCAGCTTAGAAGTGGGAGGCGTCTACAATGAGCAGTTCTTC
>TRBD1|NA|TRBJ1-2|TRBV28
CASRQGINYGYTF
TGTGCCAGCAGACAGGGGATAAACTATGGCTACACCTTC
>NA|NA|TRBJ2-5|TRBV29-1
CSVRKRRIQETQYF
TGCAGCGTACGAAAAAGGCGTATACAAGAGACCCAGTACTTC
>TRBD1|NA|TRBJ2-1|TRBV10-3
CAIRGDRGLNEQFF
TGTGCCATCAGGGGCGACAGGGGGCTGAATGAGCAGTTCTTC
>TRBD2|NA|TRBJ2-3|TRBV7-2
CASTTDPGGPMDTQYF
TGTGCCAGCACCACAGACCCGGGAGGGCCAATGGATACGCAGTATTTT
>NA|NA|TRBJ1-1|TRBV9
CASSVGTVWGTEAFF
TGTGCCAGCAGCGTAGGGACAGTGTGGGGCACTGAAGCTTTCTTT
>NA|NA|TRBJ1-2|TRBV28
CASTNPGYGSGYGYTF
TGTGCCAGCACTAACCCAGGGTACGGGTCCGGCTATGGCTACACCTTC
>NA|NA|TRBJ1-1|TRBV9
CASSVSYRPGNTEAFF
TGTGCCAGCAGCGTCTCTTATCGGCCGGGGAACACTGAAGCTTTCTTT
>NA|NA|TRBJ1-2|TRBV7-9
CASSPTLLGPYGYTF
TGTGCCAGCAGCCCCACGCTGTTGGGGCCCTATGGCTACACCTTC
>NA|NA|TRBJ2-2|TRBV7-9
CASSRSSGELFF
TGTGCCAGCAGCCGTTCATCCGGGGAGCTGTTTTTT
>NA|NA|TRBJ2-3|TRBV5-1
CASSLEGTDTQYF
TGCGCCAGCAGCTTGGAGGGCACAGATACGCAGTATTTT
>TRBD1|NA|TRBJ1-2|TRBV5-1
CASSPDANQGASGYTF
TGCGCCAGCAGCCCGGATGCCAATCAGGGGGCGTCTGGCTACACCTTC
>TRBD1|NA|TRBJ1-3|TRBV30
CAWSVGAGGGNTIYF
TGTGCCTGGAGTGTGGGGGCAGGGGGTGGAAACACCATATATTTT
>TRBD1|NA|TRBJ1-5|TRBV19
CASEGGSRNQPQHF
TGTGCCAGTGAAGGGGGCTCTCGCAATCAGCCCCAGCATTTT
>NA|NA|TRBJ1-5|TRBV19
CASSFGADPNQPQHF
TGTGCCAGTAGTTTCGGAGCCGATCCTAATCAGCCCCAGCATTTT
>NA|NA|TRBJ1-5|TRBV30
CAWSVRTPNSNQPQHF
TGTGCCTGGAGTGTACGGACACCGAATAGCAATCAGCCCCAGCATTTT
>NA|NA|TRBJ1-2|TRBV7-9
CASSFRASDGYTF
TGTGCCAGCAGCTTCCGGGCCAGTGACGGCTACACCTTC
>TRBD1|NA|TRBJ1-4|TRBV7-9
CASSLGETGFEKLFF
TGTGCCAGCAGCTTAGGTGAGACAGGGTTTGAAAAACTGTTTTTT
>TRBD2|once|TRBJ2-1|TRBV7-2
CASSAGTSGYNEQFF
TGTGCCAGCAGCGCAGGGACTAGCGGATACAATGAGCAGTTCTTC
>TRBD2|NA|TRBJ2-5|TRBV14
CASSPGLAGGRIAEETQYF
TGTGCCAGCAGCCCCGGACTAGCGGGGGGCCGAATCGCCGAAGAGACCCAGTACTTC
>TRBD2|NA|TRBJ2-1|TRBV28
CASSPERGLYNEQFF
TGTGCCAGCAGTCCAGAGCGGGGACTCTACAATGAGCAGTTCTTC
>TRBD2|NA|TRBJ2-1|TRBV7-9
CASSYPGLAGYNEQFF
TGTGCCAGCAGCTACCCGGGACTAGCGGGTTACAATGAGCAGTTCTTC
>TRBD2|NA|TRBJ2-5|TRBV7-9
CASSLAGGGGQETQYF
TGTGCCAGCAGCTTGGCTGGGGGGGGTGGTCAAGAGACCCAGTACTTC
>NA|NA|TRBJ2-7|TRBV5-6
CASSLAYEQYF
TGTGCCAGCAGCTTGGCCTACGAGCAGTACTTC
>NA|NA|TRBJ1-4|TRBV28
CATRDRREKLFF
TGTGCCACCAGGGACCGACGGGAAAAACTGTTTTTT
>TRBD2|NA|TRBJ2-2|TRBV19
CASSRGTTTGELFF
TGTGCCAGTAGTCGAGGGACTACCACCGGGGAGCTGTTTTTT
>TRBD2|once|TRBJ2-5|TRBV6-6
CASRQQEAGVNETQYF
TGTGCCAGCAGACAACAGGAGGCGGGGGTGAATGAGACCCAGTACTTC
>NA|NA|TRBJ1-1|TRBV7-9
CASSPRDLSNTEAFF
TGTGCCAGCAGCCCCCGGGACCTATCGAACACTGAAGCTTTCTTT
>TRBD1|NA|TRBJ1-2|TRBV15
CATSARQGWHYGYTF
TGTGCCACCAGCGCCCGACAGGGTTGGCACTATGGCTACACCTTC
>TRBD1|NA|TRBJ2-5|TRBV30
CAWRSWDRGYQETQYF
TGTGCCTGGAGAAGTTGGGACAGGGGATACCAAGAGACCCAGTACTTC
>NA|NA|TRBJ2-5|TRBV6-5
CASSLPRAPETQYF
TGTGCCAGCAGTCTCCCCCGGGCCCCAGAGACCCAGTACTTC
>TRBD1|NA|TRBJ1-2|TRBV25-1
CASSEGYNRGLYGYTF
TGTGCCAGCAGTGAGGGATATAACAGGGGCCTCTACGGCTACACCTTC
>NA|NA|TRBJ1-1|TRBV6-1
CASRVSNTEAFF
TGTGCCAGCAGGGTATCGAACACTGAAGCTTTCTTT
>TRBD1|NA|TRBJ2-3|TRBV28
CASSSGTGNTDTQYF
TGTGCCAGCAGTTCCGGGACAGGGAACACAGATACGCAGTATTTT
>TRBD1|NA|TRBJ2-7|TRBV18
CASSPGQGSSYEQYF
TGTGCCAGCTCGCCTGGACAGGGGAGCTCCTACGAGCAGTACTTC
>NA|NA|TRBJ2-7|TRBV11-2
CASSLEGRLGIYEQYF
TGTGCCAGCAGCTTAGAGGGCAGGCTGGGGATCTACGAGCAGTACTTC
>NA|NA|TRBJ2-1|TRBV7-9
CASSFGRGPGENEQFF
TGTGCCAGCAGCTTCGGACGCGGGCCGGGGGAAAATGAGCAGTTCTTC
>NA|NA|TRBJ2-1|TRBV5-4
CASSLALQNEQFF
TGTGCCAGCAGCTTGGCCTTGCAGAATGAGCAGTTCTTC
>NA|NA|TRBJ1-1|TRBV7-9
CASSLALEGRGTEAFF
TGTGCCAGCAGCTTAGCATTGGAGGGCCGGGGCACTGAAGCTTTCTTT
>TRBD2|NA|TRBJ2-7|TRBV5-1
CASSLEASGTYEQYF
TGCGCCAGCAGCTTGGAGGCTAGCGGGACCTACGAGCAGTACTTC
>NA|NA|TRBJ2-3|TRBV6-1
CATSRGETDTQYF
TGTGCCACCTCCAGGGGGGAAACAGATACGCAGTATTTT
>NA|NA|TRBJ2-7|TRBV2
CARYSEQYF
TGTGCCAGATACTCCGAGCAGTACTTC
>NA|NA|TRBJ2-2|TRBV15
CATSREGGLAGSTGELFF
TGTGCCACCAGCAGAGAGGGGGGCTTGGCAGGGAGCACCGGGGAGCTGTTTTTT
>NA|large|TRBJ2-2|TRBV18
CASSPRDTGELFF
TGTGCCAGCTCACCACGGGACACCGGGGAGCTGTTTTTT